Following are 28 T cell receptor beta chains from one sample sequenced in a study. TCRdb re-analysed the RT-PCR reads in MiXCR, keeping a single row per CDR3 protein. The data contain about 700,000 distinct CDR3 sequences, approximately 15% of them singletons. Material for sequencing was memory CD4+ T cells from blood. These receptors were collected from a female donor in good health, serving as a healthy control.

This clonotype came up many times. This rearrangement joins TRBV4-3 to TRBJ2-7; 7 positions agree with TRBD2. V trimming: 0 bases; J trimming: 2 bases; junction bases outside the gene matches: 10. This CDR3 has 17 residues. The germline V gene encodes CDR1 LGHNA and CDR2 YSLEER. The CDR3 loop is CASSQDVLSGTTYEQYF. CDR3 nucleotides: TGCGCCAGCAGCCAAGATGTTTTGAGCGGGACTACCTACGAGCAGTACTTC.

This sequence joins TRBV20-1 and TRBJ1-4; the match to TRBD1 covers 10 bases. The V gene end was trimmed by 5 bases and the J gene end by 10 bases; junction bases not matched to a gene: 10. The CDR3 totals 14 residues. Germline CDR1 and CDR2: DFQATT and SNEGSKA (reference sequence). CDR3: CSAGPGQGISKLFF. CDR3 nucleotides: TGCAGTGCTGGGCCGGGACAGGGGATTTCAAAACTGTTTTTT.

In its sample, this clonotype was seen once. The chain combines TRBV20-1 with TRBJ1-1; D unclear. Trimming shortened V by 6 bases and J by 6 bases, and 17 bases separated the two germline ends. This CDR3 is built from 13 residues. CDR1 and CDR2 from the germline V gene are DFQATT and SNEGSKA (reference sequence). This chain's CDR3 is CSAAPEGNAEAFF. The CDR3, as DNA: TGCAGTGCCGCGCCGGAGGGAAATGCTGAAGCTTTCTTT.

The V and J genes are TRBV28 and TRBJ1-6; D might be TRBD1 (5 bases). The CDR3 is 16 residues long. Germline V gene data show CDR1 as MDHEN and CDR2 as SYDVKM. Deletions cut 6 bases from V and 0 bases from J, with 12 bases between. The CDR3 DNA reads TGTGCCAGCAGAATTCCGGGGGGCTCCTATAATTCACCCCTCCACTTT. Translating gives CASRIPGGSYNSPLHF.

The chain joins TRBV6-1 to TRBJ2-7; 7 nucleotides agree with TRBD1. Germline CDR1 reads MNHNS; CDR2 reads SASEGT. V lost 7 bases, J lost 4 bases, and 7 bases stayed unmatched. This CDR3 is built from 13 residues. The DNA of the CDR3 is TGTGCCAGCATCCCGACAGGGAATTACGAGCAGTACTTC. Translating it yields CASIPTGNYEQYF.

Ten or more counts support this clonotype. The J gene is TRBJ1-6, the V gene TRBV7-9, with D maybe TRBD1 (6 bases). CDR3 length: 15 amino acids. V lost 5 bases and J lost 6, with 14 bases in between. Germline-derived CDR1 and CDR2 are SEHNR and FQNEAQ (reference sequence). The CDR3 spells CASSRGTPPNSPLHF. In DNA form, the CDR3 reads TGTGCCAGCAGCCGAGGGACACCTCCTAATTCACCCCTCCACTTT.

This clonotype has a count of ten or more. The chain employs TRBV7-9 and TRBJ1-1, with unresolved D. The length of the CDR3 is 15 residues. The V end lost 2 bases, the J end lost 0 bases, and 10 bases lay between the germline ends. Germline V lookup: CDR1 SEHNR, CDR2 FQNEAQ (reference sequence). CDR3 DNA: TGTGCCAGCAGCTTATCCACCCCGATGAACACTGAAGCTTTCTTT. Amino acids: CASSLSTPMNTEAFF.

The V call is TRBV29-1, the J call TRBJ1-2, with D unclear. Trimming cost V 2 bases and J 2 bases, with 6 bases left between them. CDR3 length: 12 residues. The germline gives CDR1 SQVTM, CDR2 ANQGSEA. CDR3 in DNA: TGCAGCGTTGAATTTCCAAACTATGGCTACACCTTC. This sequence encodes CSVEFPNYGYTF.

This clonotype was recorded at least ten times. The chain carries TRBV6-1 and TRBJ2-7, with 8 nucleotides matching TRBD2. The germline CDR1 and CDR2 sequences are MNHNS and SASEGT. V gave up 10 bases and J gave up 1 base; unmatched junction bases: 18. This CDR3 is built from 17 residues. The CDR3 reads CATTRIAGHSSSYEQYF. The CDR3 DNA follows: TGTGCCACCACGAGGATAGCGGGACATTCCTCATCCTACGAGCAGTACTTC.

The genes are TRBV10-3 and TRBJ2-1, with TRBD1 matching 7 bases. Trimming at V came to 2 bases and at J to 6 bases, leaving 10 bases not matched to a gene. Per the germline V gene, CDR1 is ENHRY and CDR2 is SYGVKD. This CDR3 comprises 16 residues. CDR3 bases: TGTGCCATCAGTGAGCCGACCGGGACAGCCCCCAATGAGCAGTTCTTC. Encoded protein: CAISEPTGTAPNEQFF.

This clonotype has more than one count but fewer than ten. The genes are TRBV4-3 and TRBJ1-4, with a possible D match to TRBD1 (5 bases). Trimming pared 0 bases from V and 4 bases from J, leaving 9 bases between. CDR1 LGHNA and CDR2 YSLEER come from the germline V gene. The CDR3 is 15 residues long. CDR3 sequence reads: CASSQDNRFNEKLFF. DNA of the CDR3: TGCGCCAGCAGCCAAGATAACAGGTTTAATGAAAAACTGTTTTTT.

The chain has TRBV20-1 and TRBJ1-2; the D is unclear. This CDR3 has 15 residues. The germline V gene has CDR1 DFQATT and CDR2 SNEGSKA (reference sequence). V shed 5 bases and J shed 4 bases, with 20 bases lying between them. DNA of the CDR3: TGCAGTGCTCCGCGTCCGGAGATCAACCCCTATGGCTACACCTTC. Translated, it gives CSAPRPEINPYGYTF.

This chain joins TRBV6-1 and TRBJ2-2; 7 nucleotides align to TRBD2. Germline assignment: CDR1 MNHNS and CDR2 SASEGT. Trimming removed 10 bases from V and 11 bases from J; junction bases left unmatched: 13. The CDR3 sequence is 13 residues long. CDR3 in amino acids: CATGGTGGGELFF. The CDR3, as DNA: TGTGCCACCGGGGGGACGGGGGGTGGAGAGCTGTTTTTT.

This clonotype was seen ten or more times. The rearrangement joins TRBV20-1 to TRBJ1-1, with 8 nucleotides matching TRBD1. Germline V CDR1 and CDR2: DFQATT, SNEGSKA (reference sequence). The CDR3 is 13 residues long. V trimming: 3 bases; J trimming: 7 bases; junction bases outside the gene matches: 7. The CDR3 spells CSASPGTGGEAFF. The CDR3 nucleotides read TGCAGTGCTAGCCCGGGGACAGGAGGTGAAGCTTTCTTT.

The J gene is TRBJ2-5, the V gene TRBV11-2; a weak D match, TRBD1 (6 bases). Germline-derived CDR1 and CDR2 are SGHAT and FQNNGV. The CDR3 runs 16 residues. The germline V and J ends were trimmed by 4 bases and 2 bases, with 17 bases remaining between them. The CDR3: CASSSPPGHRQETQYF. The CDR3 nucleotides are TGTGCCAGCAGCTCTCCCCCGGGACACCGGCAAGAGACCCAGTACTTC.

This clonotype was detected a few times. The CDR3: CASSLELAGTDTQYF. The CDR3 coding sequence is TGCGCCAGCAGCTTGGAGCTAGCGGGCACAGATACGCAGTATTTT. The chain employs TRBV5-1 and TRBJ2-3; 7 bases are a match to TRBD2. The germline CDR1 and CDR2 sequences are SGHRS and YFSETQ. This CDR3 spans 15 amino acids. V gave up 0 bases and J gave up 1 base; unmatched junction bases: 2.

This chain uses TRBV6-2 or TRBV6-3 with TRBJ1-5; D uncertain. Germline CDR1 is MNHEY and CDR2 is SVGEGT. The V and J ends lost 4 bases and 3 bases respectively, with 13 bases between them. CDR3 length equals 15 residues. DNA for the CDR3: TGTGCCAGCAGTTTCCTGGGCGGGATCAATCAGCCCCAGCATTTT. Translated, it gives CASSFLGGINQPQHF.

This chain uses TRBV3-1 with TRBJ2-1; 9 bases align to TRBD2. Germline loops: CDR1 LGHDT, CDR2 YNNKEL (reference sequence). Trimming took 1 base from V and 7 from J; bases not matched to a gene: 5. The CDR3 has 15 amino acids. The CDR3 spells CASSQGLADGNEQFF. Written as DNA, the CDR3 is TGTGCCAGCAGCCAAGGACTAGCGGACGGGAATGAGCAGTTCTTC.

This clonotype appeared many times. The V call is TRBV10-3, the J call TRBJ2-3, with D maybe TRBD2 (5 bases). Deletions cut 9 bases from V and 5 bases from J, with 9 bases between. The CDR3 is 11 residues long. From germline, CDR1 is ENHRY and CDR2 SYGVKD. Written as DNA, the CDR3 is TGTGCCATAGCGGACGTAGATACGCAGTATTTT. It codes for CAIADVDTQYF.

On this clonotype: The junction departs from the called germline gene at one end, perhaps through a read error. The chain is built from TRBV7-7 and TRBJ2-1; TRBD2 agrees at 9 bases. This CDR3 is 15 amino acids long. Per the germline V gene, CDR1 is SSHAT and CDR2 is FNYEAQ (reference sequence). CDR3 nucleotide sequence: TGTGCTAGCAGCTTATCCAGCGGGAGGAACAATGAGCAGTTCTTC. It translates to CASSLSSGRNNEQFF.

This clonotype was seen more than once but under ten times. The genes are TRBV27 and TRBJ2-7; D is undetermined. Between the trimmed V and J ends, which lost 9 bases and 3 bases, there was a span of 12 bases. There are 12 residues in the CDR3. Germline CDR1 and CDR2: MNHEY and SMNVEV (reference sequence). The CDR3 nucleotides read TGTGCCAGACCAATTATCCGCTACGAGCAGTACTTC. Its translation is CARPIIRYEQYF.

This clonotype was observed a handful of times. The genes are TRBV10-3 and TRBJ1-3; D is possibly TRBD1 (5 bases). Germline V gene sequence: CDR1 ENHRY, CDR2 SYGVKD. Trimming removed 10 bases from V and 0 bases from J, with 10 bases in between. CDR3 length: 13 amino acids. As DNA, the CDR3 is TGTGCCACCACAGGAAACTCTGGAAACACCATATATTTT. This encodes CATTGNSGNTIYF.

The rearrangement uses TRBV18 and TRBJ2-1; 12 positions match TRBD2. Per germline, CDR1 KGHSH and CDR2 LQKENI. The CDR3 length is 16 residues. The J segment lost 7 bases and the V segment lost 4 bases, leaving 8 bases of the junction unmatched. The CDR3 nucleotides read TGTGCCAGCTCACAACTAGCGGGAGGTTCGAGGAATGAGCAGTTCTTC. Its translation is CASSQLAGGSRNEQFF.

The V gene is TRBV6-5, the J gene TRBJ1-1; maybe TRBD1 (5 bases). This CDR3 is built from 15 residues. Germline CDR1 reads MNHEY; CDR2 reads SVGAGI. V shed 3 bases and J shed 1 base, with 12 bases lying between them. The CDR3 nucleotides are TGTGCCAGCAGTTATGATAAGGGGCCGAACACTGAAGCTTTCTTT. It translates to CASSYDKGPNTEAFF.

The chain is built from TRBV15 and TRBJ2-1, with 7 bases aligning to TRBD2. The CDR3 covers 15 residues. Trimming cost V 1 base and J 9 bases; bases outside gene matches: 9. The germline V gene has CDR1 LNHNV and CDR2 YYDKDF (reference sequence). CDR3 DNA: TGTGCCACCAGCAGAGCGGCGGGAGAGGGTGGTGAGCAGTTCTTC. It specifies CATSRAAGEGGEQFF. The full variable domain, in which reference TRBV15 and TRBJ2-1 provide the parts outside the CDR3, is DAMVIQNPRYQVTQFGKPVTLSCSQTLNHNVMYWYQQKSSQAPKLLFHYYDKDFNNEADTPDNFQSRRPNTSFCFLDIRSPGLGDTAMYLCATSRAAGEGGEQFFGPGTRLTVL.

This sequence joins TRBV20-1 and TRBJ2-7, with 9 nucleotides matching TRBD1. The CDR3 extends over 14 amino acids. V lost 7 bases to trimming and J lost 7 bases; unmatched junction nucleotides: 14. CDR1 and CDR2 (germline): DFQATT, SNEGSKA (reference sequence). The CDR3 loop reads CSVDRGVNTGEQYF. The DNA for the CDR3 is TGCAGTGTTGACAGGGGGGTGAACACCGGGGAGCAGTACTTC.

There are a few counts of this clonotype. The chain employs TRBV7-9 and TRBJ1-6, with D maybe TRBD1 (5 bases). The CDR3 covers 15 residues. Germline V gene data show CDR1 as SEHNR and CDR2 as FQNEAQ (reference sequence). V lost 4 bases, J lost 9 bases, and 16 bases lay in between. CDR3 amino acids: CASSSAPGRGSPLHF. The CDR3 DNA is TGTGCCAGCAGCTCAGCCCCAGGGCGGGGTTCACCCCTCCACTTT.

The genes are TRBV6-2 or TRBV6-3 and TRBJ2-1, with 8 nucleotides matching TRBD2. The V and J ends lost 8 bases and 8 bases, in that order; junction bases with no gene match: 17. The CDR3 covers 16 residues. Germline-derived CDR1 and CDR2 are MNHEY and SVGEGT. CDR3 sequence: CASSLGAGVSIYEQFF. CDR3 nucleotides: TGTGCCAGCTCGTTAGGAGCGGGAGTAAGCATCTATGAGCAGTTCTTC.